This entry features one T cell receptor beta chain sequence. The data stem from a study of cytomegalovirus exposure and HLA in healthy donors. The V gene's germline CDR1 is SNHLY and CDR2 FYNNEI. This CDR3 is 12 amino acids long. Trimming left V 6 bases short and J 8 bases short, with 13 bases between. Measured with immunoSEQ multiplex PCR; TCRdb has only the in-frame clones, and not every one. This repertoire shows some 260,000 clones, about 88% found once; its top ten account for around 13%. The origin of this receptor is a man in his late teens or twenties in good health and CMV-seropositive. V usage is TRBV2 and J usage is TRBJ1-2; possible D gene TRBD1, 5 bases. Sequencing was performed on PBMCs. CDR3 coding DNA: TGTGCCAGCAGGAGGGGCGTCGGAGGCTACACCTTC. Its protein is CASRRGVGGYTF.